These 15 T cell receptor beta chains were all obtained from the same sample, sequenced in a study of blood T cells in healthy people across ages. A sample-barcoded 5' primer and a J-beta primer mix were used in a second PCR of roughly 6 to 11 cycles. TCRdb passed the 5' RACE reads through MiXCR, listing each CDR3 protein once. Seen here are 800,000 or so distinct CDR3 sequences, around 45% observed once, and the top ten hold 15% to 20%. The specimen sequenced was blood. The origin of the receptors is an older man in good health.

This clonotype has a count of ten or more. The V gene is TRBV27, the J gene TRBJ1-2; D is uncertain. V lost 6 bases, J lost 5 bases, and 16 bases lay in between. CDR1 and CDR2 (germline): MNHEY, SMNVEV (reference sequence). CDR3 length: 14 amino acids. The CDR3 is CASSQTPPGYGYTF. In DNA form, the CDR3 reads TGTGCCAGCAGCCAGACACCCCCGGGGTATGGCTACACCTTC.

J is TRBJ2-7 and V is TRBV21-1; the D segment call TRBD2 is taken from the table without a DNA check. TRBV21-1 is an annotated pseudogene. This CDR3 is 15 amino acids long. The CDR3 is CASSKASGFSYEQYF. DNA of the CDR3: TGTGCCAGCAGCAAAGCCAGCGGCTTCTCCTACGAGCAGTACTTC.

This clonotype has more than one count but fewer than ten. J is TRBJ2-3 and V is TRBV9; D assignment may be TRBD1 or TRBD2 (5 bases each). The CDR3 has 14 amino acids. Trimming stripped 3 bases from V and 0 bases from J, with 8 bases between. Germline CDR1 reads SGDLS; CDR2 reads YYNGEE. The CDR3 protein is CASSAWDSTDTQYF. The CDR3 coding sequence is TGTGCCAGCAGCGCCTGGGACAGCACAGATACGCAGTATTTT.

On this clonotype: Germline and junction disagree at one end, which may indicate a read error. This chain connects TRBV28 to TRBJ1-5, with D maybe TRBD1 (6 bases). Germline V lookup: CDR1 MDHEN, CDR2 SYDVKM. The CDR3 length is 18 residues. CDR3 residues: CASSFRMGRGPSNQPQHF. In DNA form, the CDR3 reads TGTGCCAGTAGTTTCCGCATGGGCAGGGGCCCTAGCAATCAGCCCCAGCATTTT. Full variable domain (remainder filled in from reference TRBV28 and TRBJ1-5): DVKVTQSSRYLVKRTGEKVFLECVQDMDHENMFWYRQDPGLGLRLIYFSYDVKMKEKGDIPEGYSVSREKKERFSLILESASTNQTSMYLCASSFRMGRGPSNQPQHFGDGTRLSIL.

The chain employs TRBV6-1 and TRBJ2-2; 8 bases fit TRBD1. The J call may not be correct, given that the DNA end is closer to TRBJ1-1. Germline V gene data show CDR1 as MNHNS and CDR2 as SASEGT. This CDR3 contains 12 residues. CDR3 sequence (DNA): TGTGCTACCGGGGGACAGGTCATCGGAGCTTTCTTT. Protein: CATGGQVIGAFF.

This clonotype was detected only a few times. The V call is TRBV9, the J call TRBJ2-1, with 9 bases matching TRBD2. The CDR3 contains 18 residues. Germline lookup yields CDR1 SGDLS and CDR2 YYNGEE. Germline trimming cut 0 bases from V and 8 bases from J; bases unmatched to any gene: 15. CDR3 DNA: TGTGCCAGCAGCGTAGGAGGCGGGAGGGCTCTACTAAGGGATGAGCAGTTCTTC. It yields the protein CASSVGGGRALLRDEQFF. The variable domain in full, with the rest retrieved from reference TRBV9 and TRBJ2-1, is DSGVTQTPKHLITATGQRVTLRCSPRSGDLSVYWYQQSLDQGLQFLIQYYNGEERAKGNILERFSAQQFPDLHSELNLSSLELGDSALYFCASSVGGGRALLRDEQFFGPGTRLTVL.

The CDR3 loop is CASSRTSVQETQYF. The CDR3 DNA is TGTGCCAGCAGCCGGACTAGCGTACAAGAGACCCAGTACTTC. The chain couples TRBV7-2 to TRBJ2-5, with 9 bases matching TRBD2. Trimming removed 5 bases from V and 2 bases from J; junction bases left unmatched: 3. CDR1 is SGHTA, CDR2 FQGNSA, per germline. This CDR3 contains 14 residues.

The V gene is TRBV5-1, the J gene TRBJ2-2, with a possible D match to TRBD2 (5 bases). Germline values: CDR1 SGHRS, CDR2 YFSETQ. The CDR3 runs to 16 residues. V lost 0 bases and J 4 bases, leaving 13 bases between the germline ends. Written as DNA, the CDR3 is TGCGCCAGCAGCTTGGTGGCAGCCCGGGGCACCGGGGAGCTGTTTTTT. Translated, it gives CASSLVAARGTGELFF.

This clonotype was detected many times. V usage is TRBV4-2 and J usage is TRBJ2-1, with D possibly TRBD2 on 5 matching bases. The CDR3 is made up of 15 amino acids. V lost 3 bases and J lost 6, with 15 bases in between. CDR1 and CDR2 from the germline V gene are LGHNA and YNFKEQ. CDR3 amino acids: CASSHDILVTNEQFF. CDR3 in DNA: TGTGCCAGCAGCCATGACATACTAGTAACCAATGAGCAGTTCTTC.

The chain is built from TRBV7-2 and TRBJ1-4; D unclear. Germline CDR1 reads SGHTA; CDR2 reads FQGNSA. The CDR3 sequence is 14 residues long. The V end lost 1 base, the J end lost 4 bases, and 7 bases lay between the germline ends. The CDR3 nucleotides are TGTGCCAGCAGCTTAGAACGGAATAATGAAAAACTGTTTTTT. Its translation: CASSLERNNEKLFF. Together with reference TRBV7-2 and TRBJ1-4, the CDR3 gives the full variable domain: GAGVSQSPSNKVTEKGKDVELRCDPISGHTALYWYRQSLGQGLEFLIYFQGNSAPDKSGLPSDRFSAERTGGSVSTLTIQRTQQEDSAVYLCASSLERNNEKLFFGSGTQLSVL.

A few counts support this clonotype. The chain uses TRBV29-1 and TRBJ2-6; TRBD1 agrees at 9 bases. With V trimmed by 7 bases and J by 2 bases, 6 bases remained unmatched. Germline V gene sequence: CDR1 SQVTM, CDR2 ANQGSEA. The CDR3 has 15 amino acids. This chain's CDR3 is CSASDRGTGANVLTF. CDR3 nucleotides: TGCAGCGCCTCGGACAGGGGAACTGGGGCCAACGTCCTGACTTTC.

The gene calls are TRBV4-1 and TRBJ2-1; D is undetermined. Between the trimmed V and J ends, which lost 0 bases and 9 bases, there was a span of 9 bases. The CDR3 consists of 13 residues. Germline V gene sequence: CDR1 MGHRA, CDR2 YSYEKL. The CDR3 loop is CASSQDGVLEQFF. The CDR3 coding sequence is TGCGCCAGCAGCCAAGATGGGGTACTTGAGCAGTTCTTC.

The gene calls are TRBV28 and TRBJ2-3; 12 nucleotides agree with TRBD2. The J segment lost 2 bases and the V segment lost 4 bases, leaving 16 bases of the junction unmatched. In germline, CDR1 is MDHEN, CDR2 SYDVKM. The CDR3 runs 20 residues. The CDR3 sequence: CASSYVGLAGSLSPTDTQYF. The CDR3 coding sequence is TGTGCCAGCAGTTACGTTGGACTAGCGGGGAGCCTCTCCCCCACAGATACGCAGTATTTT.

V is TRBV6-2 or TRBV6-3 and J is TRBJ2-7; 11 nucleotides match TRBD2. The tail of the sequence fits TRBJ2-5 better, so the J call may be wrong. This CDR3 spans 18 amino acids. Germline V lookup: CDR1 MNHEY, CDR2 SVGEGT. CDR3 region: CASSYVASGGLYQETQYF. The CDR3 DNA reads TGTGCCAGCAGTTACGTGGCTAGCGGGGGGTTGTACCAAGAGACCCAGTACTTC.

This clonotype has only a few counts. The chain couples TRBV20-1 to TRBJ2-7; the match to TRBD1 covers 9 bases. With 5 bases clipped from V and 3 bases from J, the junction kept 8 bases outside the gene matches. From germline, CDR1 is DFQATT and CDR2 SNEGSKA (reference sequence). The CDR3 covers 14 residues. CDR3 in amino acids: CSADGQGRNYEQYF. The CDR3 coding sequence is TGCAGTGCTGACGGACAGGGGAGGAACTACGAGCAGTACTTC.